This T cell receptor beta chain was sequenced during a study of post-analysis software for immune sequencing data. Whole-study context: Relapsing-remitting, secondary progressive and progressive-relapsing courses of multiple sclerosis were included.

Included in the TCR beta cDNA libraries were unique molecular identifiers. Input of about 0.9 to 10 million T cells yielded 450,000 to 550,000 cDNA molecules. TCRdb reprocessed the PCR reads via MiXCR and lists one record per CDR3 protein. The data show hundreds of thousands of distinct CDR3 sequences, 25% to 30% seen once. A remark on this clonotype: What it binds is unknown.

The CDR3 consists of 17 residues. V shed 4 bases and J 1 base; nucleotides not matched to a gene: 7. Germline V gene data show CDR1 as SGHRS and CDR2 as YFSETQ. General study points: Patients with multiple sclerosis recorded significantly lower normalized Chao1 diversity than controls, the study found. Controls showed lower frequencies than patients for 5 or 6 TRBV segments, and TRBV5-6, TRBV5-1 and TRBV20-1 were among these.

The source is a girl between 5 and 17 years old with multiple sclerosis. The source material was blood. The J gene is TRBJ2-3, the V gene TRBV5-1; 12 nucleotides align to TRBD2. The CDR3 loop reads CASSIGRTSGGTDTQYF. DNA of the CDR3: TGCGCCAGCAGCATCGGGAGGACTAGCGGGGGCACAGATACGCAGTATTTT.